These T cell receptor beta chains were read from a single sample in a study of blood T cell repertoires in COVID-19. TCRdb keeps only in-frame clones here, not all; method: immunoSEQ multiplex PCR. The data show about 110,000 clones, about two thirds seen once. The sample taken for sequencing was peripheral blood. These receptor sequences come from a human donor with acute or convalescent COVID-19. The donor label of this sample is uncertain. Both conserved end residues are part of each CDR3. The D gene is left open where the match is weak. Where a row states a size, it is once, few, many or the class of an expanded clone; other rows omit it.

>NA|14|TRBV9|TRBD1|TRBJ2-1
TGTGCCAGCACCGGGACAGATCGATACAATGAGCAGTTCTTC
CASTGTDRYNEQFF
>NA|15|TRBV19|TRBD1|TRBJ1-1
TGTGCCAGTAGCAAGGGGACAGGGGGGGACACTGAAGCTTTCTTT
CASSKGTGGDTEAFF
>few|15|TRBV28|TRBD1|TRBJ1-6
TGTGCCAGCAGGCGGACCCACAGGGGTAATTCACCCCTCCACTTT
CASRRTHRGNSPLHF
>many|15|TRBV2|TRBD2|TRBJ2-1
TGTGCCAGCAGTGATTTAGCGGGGATCTACAATGAGCAGTTCTTC
CASSDLAGIYNEQFF
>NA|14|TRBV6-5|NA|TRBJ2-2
TGTGCCAGCAGTTACCTCCGGGGGTCCGGGGAGCTGTTTTTT
CASSYLRGSGELFF
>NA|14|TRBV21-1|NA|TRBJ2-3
TGTGCCAGCAGCAAAGGGGAGTACCCAGATACGCAGTATTTT
CASSKGEYPDTQYF
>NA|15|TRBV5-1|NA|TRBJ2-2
TGCGCCAGCAGCCAAGGACAGACCTTCACCGGGGAGCTGTTTTTT
CASSQGQTFTGELFF
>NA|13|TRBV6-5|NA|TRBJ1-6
TGTGCCAGCAGCCCCGGGGGATTTTCACCCCTCCACTTT
CASSPGGFSPLHF
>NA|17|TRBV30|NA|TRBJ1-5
TGTGCCTGGAGTGCCGGCGCAGGGGCCCCTAGCAATCAGCCCCAGCATTTT
CAWSAGAGAPSNQPQHF
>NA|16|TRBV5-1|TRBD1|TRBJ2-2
TGCGCCAGCAGCTTGAGGCCAGGGGGCGCCACCGGGGAGCTGTTTTTT
CASSLRPGGATGELFF
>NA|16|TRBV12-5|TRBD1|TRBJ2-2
TGTGCTAGTGGTTTGTGGCAGGGGGTTGGTACCGGGGAGCTGTTTTTT
CASGLWQGVGTGELFF
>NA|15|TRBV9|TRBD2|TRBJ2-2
TGTGCCAGCAACGAGCGGGGGGACGGCGCCGGGGAGCTGTTTTTT
CASNERGDGAGELFF
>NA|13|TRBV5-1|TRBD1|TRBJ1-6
TGCGCCAGCAGCACAGGGGCGGGTTCACCCCTCCACTTT
CASSTGAGSPLHF
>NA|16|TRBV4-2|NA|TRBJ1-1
TGTGCCAGCAGCCAAGAACTGCGAGGAAGGAACACTGAAGCTTTCTTT
CASSQELRGRNTEAFF
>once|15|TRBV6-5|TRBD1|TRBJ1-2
TGTGCCAGCAGTTCGGACAGGGCCCCCGGCTATGGCTACACCTTC
CASSSDRAPGYGYTF
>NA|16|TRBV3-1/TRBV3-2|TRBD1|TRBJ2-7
TGTGCCAGCAGCCAAGTCGGCGGGACAGGGACCTACGAGCAGTACTTC
CASSQVGGTGTYEQYF
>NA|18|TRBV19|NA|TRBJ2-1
TGTGCCAGTAGTAAAGGGGGTGCGAGGGGAGTGTTTGGTAATGAGCAGTTCTTC
CASSKGGARGVFGNEQFF
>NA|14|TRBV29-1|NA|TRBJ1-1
TGCAGCGTTGATAGGGACACCTTGAACACTGAAGCTTTCTTT
CSVDRDTLNTEAFF
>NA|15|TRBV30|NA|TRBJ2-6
TGTGCCTGGAGTTTCGGGGTAACTGGGGCCAACGTCCTGACTTTC
CAWSFGVTGANVLTF
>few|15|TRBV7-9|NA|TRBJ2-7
TGTGCCAGCAGCGGAGGGACAGCGATCTCCTACGAGCAGTACTTC
CASSGGTAISYEQYF
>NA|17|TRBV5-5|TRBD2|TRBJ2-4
TGTGCCAGCAGCTTGGCCGTCGGGGGGGCGGCCAAAAACATTCAGTACTTC
CASSLAVGGAAKNIQYF
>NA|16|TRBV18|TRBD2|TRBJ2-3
TGTGCCAGCTCACCACGCAAGCGGGGGGAAACAGATACGCAGTATTTT
CASSPRKRGETDTQYF
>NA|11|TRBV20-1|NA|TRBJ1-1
TGCAGTGCCCAGAGCGTCACTGAAGCTTTCTTT
CSAQSVTEAFF